The text below deals with one TCR beta chain. The antigen remains unidentified. The CDR3 sequence is 16 residues long. The germline CDR1 and CDR2 sequences are KGHSH and LQKENI. The V and J ends lost 3 bases and 1 base respectively, with 13 bases between them. Data came from immunoSEQ multiplex PCR; TCRdb stores just in-frame clones and leaves some out. The table records approximately 110,000 clones, roughly 90% of them present only once. This specimen comes from a study of T cell responses to AZD1222 COVID-19 vaccine. Looking at the study overall: The analysis combined second doses at about 4 or about 12 weeks. Overall study findings and caveats: Spike-wide coverage was observed for vaccine-associated CD4 TCRs, with dominant responses at 160-218 and 743-854. Donor demographics were predominantly white British with a female majority; clonal diversity may be underestimated.

This TCR derives from an adult in good health. Sequenced here: peripheral blood, sampled on day 0 of AZD1222 vaccination. This chain links TRBV18 with TRBJ1-3; D ambiguous. The CDR3 DNA is TGTGCCAGCTCACCTTCCATGGGGTTGTCTGGAAACACCATATATTTT. Protein: CASSPSMGLSGNTIYF.